This T cell receptor beta chain was recorded in a study of blood T cell repertoires in COVID-19. Study in general: Collection of acute and convalescent COVID-19 samples took place in the United States, Italy and Spain.

Donors were grouped by their self-reported clinical history. Study processing details: Amplification of reference gene primers provided the estimated nucleated cell counts. Profiling relied on immunoSEQ multiplex PCR, and the TCRdb table lists in-frame clones only, not all of them. V and J calls and clone size are given by that table; D and trimming were obtained from the DNA. The sample has about 370,000 clones; approximately 92% are singletons. The CDR3 totals 18 residues. The germline CDR1 and CDR2 sequences are SEHNR and FQNEAQ (reference sequence). Trimming cost V 5 bases and J 0 bases, with 17 bases left between them. This clone was seen a single time.

The genes are TRBV7-9 and TRBJ2-6; possible D gene TRBD1, 6 bases. The origin of this receptor is a man younger than 35 who had recovered from COVID-19. Material for sequencing was PBMCs or T cells enriched from blood (not recorded which). The DNA for the CDR3 is TGTGCCAGCAGCGAGGACAGATTCCCTGACTCTGGGGCCAACGTCCTGACTTTC. Translation gives CASSEDRFPDSGANVLTF. Supplemented by reference TRBV7-9 and TRBJ2-6, the full variable domain reads DTGVSQNPRHKITKRGQNVTFRCDPISEHNRLYWYRQTLGQGPEFLTYFQNEAQLEKSRLLSDRFSAERPKGSFSTLEIQRTEQGDSAMYLCASSEDRFPDSGANVLTFGAGSRLTVL.